The source of this T cell receptor (beta chain) is a study of cytomegalovirus exposure and HLA in healthy donors. Overall study results and limits: A few chains linked to CMV were shown in vitro to be specific for CMV antigens.

The CDR3 length is 17 residues. J was trimmed by 4 bases and V by 2 bases; bases with no gene match: 8. Germline V gene sequence: CDR1 SGHRS, CDR2 YFSETQ. Turning to this clone: Antigen unknown.

Clones were sequenced by immunoSEQ multiplex PCR, and TCRdb holds only the in-frame ones, with some missing. This sample yields about 160,000 clones, of which roughly 86% are seen a single time; around 4.4% belongs to the top ten. The sequencing input was PBMCs. The V call is TRBV5-1, the J call TRBJ2-3, with 12 bases aligning to TRBD2. The clonotype comes from a man younger than 35 in good health and CMV-seropositive. Here the CDR3 DNA reads TGCGCCAGCAGCTTTGGGTCTAGCGGGAGGGCCCCAGATACGCAGTATTTT. Amino acids: CASSFGSSGRAPDTQYF.